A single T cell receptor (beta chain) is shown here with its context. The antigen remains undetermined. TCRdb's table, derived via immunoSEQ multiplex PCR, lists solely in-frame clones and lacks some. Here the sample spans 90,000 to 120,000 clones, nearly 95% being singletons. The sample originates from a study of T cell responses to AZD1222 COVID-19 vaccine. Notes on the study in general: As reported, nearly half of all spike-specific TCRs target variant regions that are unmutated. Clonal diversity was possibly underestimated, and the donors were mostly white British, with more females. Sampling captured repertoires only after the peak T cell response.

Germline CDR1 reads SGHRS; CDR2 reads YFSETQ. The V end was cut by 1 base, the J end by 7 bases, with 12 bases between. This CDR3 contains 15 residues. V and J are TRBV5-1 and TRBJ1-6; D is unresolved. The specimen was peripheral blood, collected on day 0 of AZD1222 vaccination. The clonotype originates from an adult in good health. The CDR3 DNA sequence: TGCGCCAGCAGCTTGAGGAGCGCTGACAATTCACCCCTCCACTTT. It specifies CASSLRSADNSPLHF. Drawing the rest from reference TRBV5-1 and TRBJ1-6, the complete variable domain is KAGVTQTPRYLIKTRGQQVTLSCSPISGHRSVSWYQQTPGQGLQFLFEYFSETQRNKGNFPGRFSGRQFSNSRSEMNVSTLELGDSALYLCASSLRSADNSPLHFGNGTRLTVT.